The clone carrying this TCR beta chain was seen only a few times. Only in-frame clones appear in the TCRdb table, and some are missing; sequencing was by immunoSEQ multiplex PCR. The table lists 78,000 or so clones, 92% of them singletons. The data were obtained in a study of T cell changes during pregnancy in multiple sclerosis. The V gene end was trimmed by 10 bases and the J gene end by 1 base; junction bases not matched to a gene: 5. This CDR3 has 15 amino acids. Looked up from germline, CDR1 is MNHNS and CDR2 is SASEGT. The rearrangement links TRBV6-1 to TRBJ2-7, with 15 bases lining up with TRBD2. This receptor was taken from a female donor with multiple sclerosis, enrolled in a pregnancy study. Sequences were derived from peripheral blood, sampled before pregnancy. CDR3 coding DNA: TGTGCCACCGGACTAGCGGGAGGGCCGTCCTACGAGCAGTACTTC. This encodes CATGLAGGPSYEQYF.